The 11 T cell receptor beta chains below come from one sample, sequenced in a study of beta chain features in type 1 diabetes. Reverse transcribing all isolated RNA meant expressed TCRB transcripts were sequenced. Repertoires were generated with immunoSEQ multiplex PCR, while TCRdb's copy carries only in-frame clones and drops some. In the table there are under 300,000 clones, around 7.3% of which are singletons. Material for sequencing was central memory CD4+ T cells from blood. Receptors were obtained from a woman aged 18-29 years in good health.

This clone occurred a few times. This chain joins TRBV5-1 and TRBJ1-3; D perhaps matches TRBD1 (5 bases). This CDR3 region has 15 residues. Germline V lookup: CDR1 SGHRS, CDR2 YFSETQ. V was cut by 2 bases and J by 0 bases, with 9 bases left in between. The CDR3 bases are TGCGCCAGCAGCTTTGGGGCGATCTCTGGAAACACCATATATTTT. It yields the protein CASSFGAISGNTIYF.

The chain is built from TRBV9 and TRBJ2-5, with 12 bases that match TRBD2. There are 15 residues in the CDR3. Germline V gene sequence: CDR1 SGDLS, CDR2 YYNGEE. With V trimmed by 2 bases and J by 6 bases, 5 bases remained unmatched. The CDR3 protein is CASSVTSGSSQTQYF. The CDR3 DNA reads TGTGCCAGCAGCGTGACTAGCGGGAGTTCACAGACCCAGTACTTC. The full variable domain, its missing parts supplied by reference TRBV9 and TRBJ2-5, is DSGVTQTPKHLITATGQRVTLRCSPRSGDLSVYWYQQSLDQGLQFLIQYYNGEERAKGNILERFSAQQFPDLHSELNLSSLELGDSALYFCASSVTSGSSQTQYFGPGTRLLVL.

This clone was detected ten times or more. The chain's CDR3 is CASTPPGDRRGYTF. In DNA form, the CDR3 reads TGTGCCAGCACCCCACCAGGGGATAGACGCGGCTACACCTTC. The chain has TRBV28 and TRBJ1-2, with a tentative D call TRBD1 (6 bases). The V gene's germline CDR1 is MDHEN and CDR2 SYDVKM. V was shortened by 7 bases and J by 8 bases, with 20 bases between the two germline ends. The CDR3 extends over 14 amino acids.

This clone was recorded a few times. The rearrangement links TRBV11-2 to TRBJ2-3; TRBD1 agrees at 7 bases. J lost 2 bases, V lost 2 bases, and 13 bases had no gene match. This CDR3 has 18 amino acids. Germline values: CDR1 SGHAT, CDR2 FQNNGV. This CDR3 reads CASSLRGQAGVYTDTQYF. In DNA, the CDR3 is TGTGCCAGCAGCTTAAGAGGACAGGCCGGGGTGTACACAGATACGCAGTATTTT. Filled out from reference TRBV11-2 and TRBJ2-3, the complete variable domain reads EAGVAQSPRYKIIEKRQSVAFWCNPISGHATLYWYQQILGQGPKLLIQFQNNGVVDDSQLPKDRFSAERLKGVDSTLKIQPAKLEDSAVYLCASSLRGQAGVYTDTQYFGPGTRLTVL.

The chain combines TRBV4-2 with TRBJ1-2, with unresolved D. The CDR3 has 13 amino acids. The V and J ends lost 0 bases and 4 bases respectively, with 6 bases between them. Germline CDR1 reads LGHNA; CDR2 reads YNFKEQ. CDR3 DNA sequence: TGTGCCAGCAGCCAAGACAGGTTCTATGGCTACACCTTC. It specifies CASSQDRFYGYTF.

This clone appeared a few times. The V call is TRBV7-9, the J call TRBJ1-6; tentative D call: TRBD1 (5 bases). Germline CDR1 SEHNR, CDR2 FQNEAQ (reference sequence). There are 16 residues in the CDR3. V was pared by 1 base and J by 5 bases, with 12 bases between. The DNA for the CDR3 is TGTGCCAGCAGCTTAGGGTCTGGAGGGGATAATTCACCCCTCCACTTT. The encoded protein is CASSLGSGGDNSPLHF.

CDR3 sequence reads: CASSSESRWMSHPEAFF. The CDR3, as DNA: TGTGCCAGCAGCTCCGAAAGCCGGTGGATGAGCCACCCTGAAGCTTTCTTT. V and J are TRBV5-6 and TRBJ1-1; D not resolved. Trimming took off 3 bases at V and 6 bases at J, with 24 bases between the two ends. Germline assignment: CDR1 SGHDT and CDR2 YYEEEE. The CDR3 sequence is 17 residues long. The full variable domain, with the rest looked up from reference TRBV5-6 and TRBJ1-1, is DAGVTQSPTHLIKTRGQQVTLRCSPKSGHDTVSWYQQALGQGPQFIFQYYEEEERQRGNFPDRFSGHQFPNYSSELNVNALLLGDSALYLCASSSESRWMSHPEAFFGQGTRLTVV.

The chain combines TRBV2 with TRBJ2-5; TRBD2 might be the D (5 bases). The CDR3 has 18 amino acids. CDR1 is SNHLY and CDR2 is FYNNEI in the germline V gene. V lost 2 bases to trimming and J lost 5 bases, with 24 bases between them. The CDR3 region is CASSESEYGLRTQETQYF. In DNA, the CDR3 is TGTGCCAGCAGTGAAAGTGAATACGGACTCCGGACCCAGGAGACCCAGTACTTC.

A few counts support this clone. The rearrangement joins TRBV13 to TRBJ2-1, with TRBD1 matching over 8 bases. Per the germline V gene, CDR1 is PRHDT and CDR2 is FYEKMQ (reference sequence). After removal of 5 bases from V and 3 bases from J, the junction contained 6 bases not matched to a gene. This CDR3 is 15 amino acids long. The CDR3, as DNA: TGTGCCAGCAGCCCGAGACAGGGGCTCTACAATGAGCAGTTCTTC. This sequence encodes CASSPRQGLYNEQFF.

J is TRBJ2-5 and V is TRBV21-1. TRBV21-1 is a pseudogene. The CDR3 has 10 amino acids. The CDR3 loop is CASGQETQYF. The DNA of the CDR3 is TGTGCCAGCGGCCAAGAGACCCAGTACTTC.

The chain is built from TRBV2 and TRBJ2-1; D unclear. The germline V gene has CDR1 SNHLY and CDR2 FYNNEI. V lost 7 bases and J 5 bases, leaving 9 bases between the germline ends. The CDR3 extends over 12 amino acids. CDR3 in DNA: TGTGCCAGCAAGCACACCCACAATGAGCAGTTCTTC. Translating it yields CASKHTHNEQFF.